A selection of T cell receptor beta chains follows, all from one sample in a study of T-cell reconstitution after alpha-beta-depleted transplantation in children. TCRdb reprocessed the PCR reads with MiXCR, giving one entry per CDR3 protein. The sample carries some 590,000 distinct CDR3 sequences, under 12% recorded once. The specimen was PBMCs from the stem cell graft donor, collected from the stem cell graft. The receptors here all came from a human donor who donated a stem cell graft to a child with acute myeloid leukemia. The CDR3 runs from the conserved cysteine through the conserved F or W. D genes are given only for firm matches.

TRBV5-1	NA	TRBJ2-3	CASSLSRDKPDTQYF
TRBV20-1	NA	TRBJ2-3	CSAPVVTDTQYF
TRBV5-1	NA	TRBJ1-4	CASSVQGTNEKLFF
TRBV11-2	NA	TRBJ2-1	CASSSRRERTTEGVYNEQFF
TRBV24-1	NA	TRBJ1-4	CATSDPSAVSEKLFF
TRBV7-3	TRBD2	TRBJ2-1	CASSLKGTSGRDSYNEQFF
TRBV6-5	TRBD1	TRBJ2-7	CASRGGTGVYEQYF
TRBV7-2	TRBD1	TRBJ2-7	CASSFEQGSSYEQYF
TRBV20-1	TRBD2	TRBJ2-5	CRARGKPGGRETQYF
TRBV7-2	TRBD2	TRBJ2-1	CASSWGLANNEQFF
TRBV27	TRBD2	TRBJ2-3	CASSSPSGASTDTQYF
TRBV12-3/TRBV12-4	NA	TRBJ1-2	CASSSNLQASSNYGYTF
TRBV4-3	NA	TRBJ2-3	CASSQETGSADTQYF
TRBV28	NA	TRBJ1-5	CASSYRVTGDQPQHF
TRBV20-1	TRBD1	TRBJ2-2	CSARVGSRGSGELFF
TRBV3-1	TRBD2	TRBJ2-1	CASSLPGAGGHGNEQFF
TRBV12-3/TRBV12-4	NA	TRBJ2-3	CASSSPRGLTDTQYF
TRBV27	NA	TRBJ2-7	CASSPGAGTLSYEQYF
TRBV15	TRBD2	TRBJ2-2	CATSPRPRTSDGGELFF
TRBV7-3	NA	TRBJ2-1	CASSPGGGSGIHEQFF
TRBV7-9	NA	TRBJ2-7	CASSVAAEGRYEQYF
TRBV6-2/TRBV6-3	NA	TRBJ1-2	CASSYGPQYGYTF
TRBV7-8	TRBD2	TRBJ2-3	CASSSGTSGRFTDTQYF
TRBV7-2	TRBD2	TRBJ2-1	CASSAGGDEQFF
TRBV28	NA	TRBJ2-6	CASIEGPGPSGANVLTF
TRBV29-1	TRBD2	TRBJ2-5	CSVERFSASGLQETQYF
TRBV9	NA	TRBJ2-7	CASSVDGSSSYEQYF
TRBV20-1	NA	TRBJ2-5	CSAGSGFQETQYF
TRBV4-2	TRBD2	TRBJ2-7	CASSHSGSSYEQYF
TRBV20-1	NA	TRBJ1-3	CSARDLRGGNTIYF
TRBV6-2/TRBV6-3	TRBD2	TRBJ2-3	CASTSGRELTDTQYF
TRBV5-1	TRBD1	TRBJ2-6	CASSPLWQGAPGAGANVLTF
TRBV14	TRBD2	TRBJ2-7	CASSQLGASGSGEQYF
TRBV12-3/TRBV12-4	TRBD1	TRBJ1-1	CASTWTGRNTEAFF
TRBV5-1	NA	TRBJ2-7	CASSSFDAGTYEQYF
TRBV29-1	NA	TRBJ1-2	CSVDGLYTF
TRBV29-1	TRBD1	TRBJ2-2	CSVSTGAKNTGELFF
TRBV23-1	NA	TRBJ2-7	CASSSQGPMGHEQYF
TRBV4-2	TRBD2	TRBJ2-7	CASSQDLAGTYEQYF
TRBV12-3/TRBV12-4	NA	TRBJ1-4	CASSTTGTRHEKLFF
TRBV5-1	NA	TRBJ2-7	CASSIRPPGASGEQYF
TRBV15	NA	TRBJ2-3	CATSRDRLRDTQYF
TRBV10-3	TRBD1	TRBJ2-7	CAISSGTGGYEQYF
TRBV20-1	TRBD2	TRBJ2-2	CSARVRTSGRGTGELFF
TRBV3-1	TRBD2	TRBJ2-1	CASSQETSGRFRSYNEQFF
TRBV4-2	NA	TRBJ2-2	CASSQGSRGTQSTGELFF
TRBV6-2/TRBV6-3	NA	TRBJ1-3	CASSITGTLLSGNTIYF
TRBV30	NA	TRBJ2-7	CAWSTHSDEQYF
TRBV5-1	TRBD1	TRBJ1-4	CASSQGTGVTNEKLFF
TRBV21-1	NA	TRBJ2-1	CASSITTGRTYNEQFF
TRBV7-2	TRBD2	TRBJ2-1	CASSQAGGPGNEQFF
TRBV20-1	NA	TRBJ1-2	CSARDLRAGKGYTF
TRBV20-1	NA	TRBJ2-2	CSGESSNTGELFF
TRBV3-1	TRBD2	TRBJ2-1	CASSQEGGGSSYNEQFF
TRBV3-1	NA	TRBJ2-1	CASSQSGHGEQFF